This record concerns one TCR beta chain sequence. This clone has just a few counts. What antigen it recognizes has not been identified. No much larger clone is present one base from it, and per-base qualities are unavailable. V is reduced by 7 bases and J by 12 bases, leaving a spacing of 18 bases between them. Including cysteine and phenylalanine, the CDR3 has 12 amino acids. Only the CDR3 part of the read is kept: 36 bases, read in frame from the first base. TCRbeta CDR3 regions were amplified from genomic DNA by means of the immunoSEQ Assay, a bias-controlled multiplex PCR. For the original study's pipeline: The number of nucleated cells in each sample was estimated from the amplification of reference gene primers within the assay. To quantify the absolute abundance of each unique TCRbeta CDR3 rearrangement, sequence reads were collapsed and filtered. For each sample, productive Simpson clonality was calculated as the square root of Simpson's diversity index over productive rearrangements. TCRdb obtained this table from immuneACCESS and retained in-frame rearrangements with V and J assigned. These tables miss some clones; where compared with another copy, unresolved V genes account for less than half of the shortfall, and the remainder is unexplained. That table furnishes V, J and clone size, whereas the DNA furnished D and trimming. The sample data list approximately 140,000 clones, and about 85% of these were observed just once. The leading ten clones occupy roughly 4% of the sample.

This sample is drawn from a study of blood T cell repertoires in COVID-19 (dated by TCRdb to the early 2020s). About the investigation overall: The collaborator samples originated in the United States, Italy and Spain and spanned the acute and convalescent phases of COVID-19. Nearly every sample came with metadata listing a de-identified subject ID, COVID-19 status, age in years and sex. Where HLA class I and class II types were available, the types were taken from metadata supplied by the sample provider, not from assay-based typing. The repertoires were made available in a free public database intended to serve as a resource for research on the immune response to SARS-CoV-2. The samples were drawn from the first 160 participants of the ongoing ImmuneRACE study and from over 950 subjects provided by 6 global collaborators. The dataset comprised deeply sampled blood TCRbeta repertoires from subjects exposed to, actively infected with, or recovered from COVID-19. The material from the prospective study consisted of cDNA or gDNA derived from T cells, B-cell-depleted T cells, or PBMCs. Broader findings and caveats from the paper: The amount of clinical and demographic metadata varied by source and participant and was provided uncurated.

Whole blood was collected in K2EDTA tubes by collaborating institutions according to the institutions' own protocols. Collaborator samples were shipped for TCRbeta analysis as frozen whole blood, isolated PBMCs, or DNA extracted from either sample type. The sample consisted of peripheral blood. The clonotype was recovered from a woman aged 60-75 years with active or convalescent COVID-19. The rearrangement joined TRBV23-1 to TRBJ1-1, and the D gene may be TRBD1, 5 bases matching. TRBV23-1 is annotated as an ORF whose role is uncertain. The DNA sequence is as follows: TGCGCCAGCACCCCGGGGGACCCGAGATCTTTCTTT. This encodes CASTPGDPRSFF.